Listed below are T cell receptor beta chains from one sample, sequenced in a study of blood T cell repertoires in COVID-19. Some clones are missing from TCRdb's copy, which holds only in-frame ones; the method was immunoSEQ multiplex PCR. This table holds some 40,000 clones, 75% to 90% found once. Sequencing input: peripheral blood. Every receptor here comes from a man between 65 and 85 years old with acute or convalescent COVID-19. Both conserved end residues are part of each CDR3. D genes are given only for firm matches. Size tells how often a clone was seen (once, few, many) or the class of an expanded clone, and some rows leave it out.

CDR3nt: TGTGCCAGCAGCTTAGCGGGAGGGCTTGGCAATGAGCAGTTCTTC
CDR3aa: CASSLAGGLGNEQFF
d_gene: TRBD2
j_gene: TRBJ2-1
len: 15
v_gene: TRBV5-4
abundance: NA

CDR3nt: TGTGCCAGCAGCTCAGGGGCGGCGAACACTGAAGCTTTCTTT
CDR3aa: CASSSGAANTEAFF
d_gene: NA
j_gene: TRBJ1-1
len: 14
v_gene: TRBV7-3
abundance: NA

CDR3nt: TGTGCCAGCAGTTTGGGGCCAGATACGCAGTATTTT
CDR3aa: CASSLGPDTQYF
d_gene: NA
j_gene: TRBJ2-3
len: 12
v_gene: TRBV28
abundance: once

CDR3nt: TGTGCCAGCTCACCACTCAGGGACAATCAGCCCCAGCATTTT
CDR3aa: CASSPLRDNQPQHF
d_gene: NA
j_gene: TRBJ1-5
len: 14
v_gene: TRBV18
abundance: few

CDR3nt: TGTGCCAGCAGCGTAGAATTGTTGGCAGGAATACGGTTCTTC
CDR3aa: CASSVELLAGIRFF
d_gene: NA
j_gene: TRBJ2-1
len: 14
v_gene: TRBV9
abundance: NA

CDR3nt: TGTGCCAGCAGTCGACTAGCGGGAGGTAGGGAGACCCAGTACTTC
CDR3aa: CASSRLAGGRETQYF
d_gene: TRBD2
j_gene: TRBJ2-5
len: 15
v_gene: TRBV28
abundance: NA

CDR3nt: TGCGCCAGCAGTGAGCCGGGACAGCGAAAAGAGACCCAGTACTTC
CDR3aa: CASSEPGQRKETQYF
d_gene: TRBD1
j_gene: TRBJ2-5
len: 15
v_gene: TRBV10-2
abundance: NA

CDR3nt: TGTGCCAGCAGCGTTACCGGGACAGGGGAGGCAGATACGCAGTATTTT
CDR3aa: CASSVTGTGEADTQYF
d_gene: TRBD1
j_gene: TRBJ2-3
len: 16
v_gene: TRBV9
abundance: NA

CDR3nt: TGTGCCAGCAGTTGGGGCGGCGACTCCTACAATGAGCAGTTCTTC
CDR3aa: CASSWGGDSYNEQFF
d_gene: NA
j_gene: TRBJ2-1
len: 15
v_gene: TRBV6-9
abundance: NA

CDR3nt: TGTGCCAGCAGTTACTCGAGGGGAGGGGACGATCAGCCCCAGCATTTT
CDR3aa: CASSYSRGGDDQPQHF
d_gene: NA
j_gene: TRBJ1-5
len: 16
v_gene: TRBV6-2/TRBV6-3
abundance: NA

CDR3nt: TGTGCCAGCAGTCATGCCGGGACAGGGGATCTCCCCATCTACGAGCAGTACTTC
CDR3aa: CASSHAGTGDLPIYEQYF
d_gene: TRBD1
j_gene: TRBJ2-7
len: 18
v_gene: TRBV28
abundance: NA

CDR3nt: TGTGCCACCAGTGCCTTTAGCGGGAGGGGCCCGGCAACCGGGGAGCTGTTTTTT
CDR3aa: CATSAFSGRGPATGELFF
d_gene: TRBD2
j_gene: TRBJ2-2
len: 18
v_gene: TRBV24-1
abundance: NA

CDR3nt: TGTGCCAGTAGTACCCCCGAGGGGGACAGGGGCGGTGAGACCCAGTACTTC
CDR3aa: CASSTPEGDRGGETQYF
d_gene: TRBD1
j_gene: TRBJ2-5
len: 17
v_gene: TRBV19
abundance: NA

CDR3nt: TGTGCCAGCAGCCCCAGGGCGGGAGCCGATGAAAAACTGTTTTTT
CDR3aa: CASSPRAGADEKLFF
d_gene: NA
j_gene: TRBJ1-4
len: 15
v_gene: TRBV4-2
abundance: few

CDR3nt: TGCGCCAGCAGCTTGGAGGAGGGAAAAGTGGGGGAGCTGTTTTTT
CDR3aa: CASSLEEGKVGELFF
d_gene: NA
j_gene: TRBJ2-2
len: 15
v_gene: TRBV5-1
abundance: NA

CDR3nt: TGTGCCAGTAGGGGACGCGGGCTAGCGGGAAGAGGCGAGACCCAGTACTTC
CDR3aa: CASRGRGLAGRGETQYF
d_gene: TRBD2
j_gene: TRBJ2-5
len: 17
v_gene: TRBV19
abundance: NA

CDR3nt: TGTGCCAGCAGCCACCTGGGAGTCCCAACCGCGTATGAGCAGTTCTTC
CDR3aa: CASSHLGVPTAYEQFF
d_gene: NA
j_gene: TRBJ2-1
len: 16
v_gene: TRBV3-1/TRBV3-2
abundance: once

CDR3nt: TGTGCCAGCCGCAGCGGTTTGGAGAATCAGCCCCAGCATTTT
CDR3aa: CASRSGLENQPQHF
d_gene: NA
j_gene: TRBJ1-5
len: 14
v_gene: TRBV6-5
abundance: NA

CDR3nt: TGTGCCATCAGGGACAGTTTAGATCAGCCCCAGCATTTT
CDR3aa: CAIRDSLDQPQHF
d_gene: NA
j_gene: TRBJ1-5
len: 13
v_gene: TRBV10-3
abundance: NA

CDR3nt: TGTGCCAGCAGCTTAGAGGGCGGGAGGGCCTCAGATACGCAGTATTTT
CDR3aa: CASSLEGGRASDTQYF
d_gene: TRBD2
j_gene: TRBJ2-3
len: 16
v_gene: TRBV7-6
abundance: NA

CDR3nt: TGTGCCAGCAGTGTGGGACTAGCGATGAACACCGGGGAGCTGTTTTTT
CDR3aa: CASSVGLAMNTGELFF
d_gene: TRBD2
j_gene: TRBJ2-2
len: 16
v_gene: TRBV6-1
abundance: NA

CDR3nt: TGTGCCAGCAGCCAGAGAACGGGAGGGCCTGGAGATACGCAGTATTTT
CDR3aa: CASSQRTGGPGDTQYF
d_gene: TRBD2
j_gene: TRBJ2-3
len: 16
v_gene: TRBV7-3
abundance: NA

CDR3nt: TGTGCCAGCAGTTTATACGGGACAGCTAGCTCTGGGGCCAACGTCCTGACTTTC
CDR3aa: CASSLYGTASSGANVLTF
d_gene: TRBD1
j_gene: TRBJ2-6
len: 18
v_gene: TRBV27
abundance: NA

CDR3nt: TGTGCCAGCACCCCGGGACAGGGGAGTAGAGATACGCAGTATTTT
CDR3aa: CASTPGQGSRDTQYF
d_gene: TRBD1
j_gene: TRBJ2-3
len: 15
v_gene: TRBV28
abundance: NA

CDR3nt: TGTGCCAGCAGCTTAGGGGCGGGATGGGAGACCCAGTACTTC
CDR3aa: CASSLGAGWETQYF
d_gene: NA
j_gene: TRBJ2-5
len: 14
v_gene: TRBV11-2
abundance: NA

CDR3nt: TGTGCCAGCAGCTTAGGACAGAATAAATATAATTCACCCCTCCACTTT
CDR3aa: CASSLGQNKYNSPLHF
d_gene: NA
j_gene: TRBJ1-6
len: 16
v_gene: TRBV7-2
abundance: NA

CDR3nt: TGTGCCAGTAGTGCTCAGACTAGAGGGGTGGAGACCCAGTACTTC
CDR3aa: CASSAQTRGVETQYF
d_gene: NA
j_gene: TRBJ2-5
len: 15
v_gene: TRBV19
abundance: NA

CDR3nt: TGTGCCAGTAGAGGGATAGCGGGATTGAGCTCCTACAATGAGCAGTTCTTC
CDR3aa: CASRGIAGLSSYNEQFF
d_gene: TRBD2
j_gene: TRBJ2-1
len: 17
v_gene: TRBV19
abundance: few

CDR3nt: TGTGCCAGCAGCGTAGGGACAGGGACGTCCTACGAGCAGTACTTC
CDR3aa: CASSVGTGTSYEQYF
d_gene: TRBD1
j_gene: TRBJ2-7
len: 15
v_gene: TRBV9
abundance: NA

CDR3nt: TGTGCCACCAGCAGAGATTTCTCCCGGGGAAGCAATCAGCCCCAGCATTTT
CDR3aa: CATSRDFSRGSNQPQHF
d_gene: NA
j_gene: TRBJ1-5
len: 17
v_gene: TRBV15
abundance: few